These 31 T cell receptor beta chains were all obtained from the same sample, sequenced in a study of T-cell reconstitution after alpha-beta-depleted transplantation in children. Unique molecular identifiers featured in how the TCRbeta library was prepared. Each CDR3 protein gets one entry after TCRdb re-called the PCR reads with MiXCR. The table includes 670,000 or so distinct CDR3 sequences, around 12% detected once. This specimen was PBMCs, taken before TCRalphabeta/CD19-depleted stem cell transplant. These receptors originate from a girl between 2 and 10 years old with congenital amegakaryocytic thrombocytopenia, due to receive a stem cell transplant.

This clonotype was detected many times. The V and J genes are TRBV5-1 and TRBJ1-6, with D tentatively TRBD1 (5 bases). Germline CDR1 SGHRS, CDR2 YFSETQ. Deletions cut 0 bases from V and 7 bases from J, with 11 bases between. CDR3 length: 15 residues. CDR3 protein: CASSLGSGQNSPLHF. CDR3 nucleotides: TGCGCCAGCAGCTTGGGTAGCGGACAAAATTCACCCCTCCACTTT.

V is TRBV7-9 and J is TRBJ2-5, with D unclear. The V gene lost 1 base and the J gene lost 2 bases, with 8 bases spanning the gap. CDR1 is SEHNR, CDR2 FQNEAQ, per germline (reference sequence). The CDR3 length is 14 residues. The CDR3 here is CASSLGVAQETQYF. DNA of the CDR3: TGTGCCAGCAGCTTAGGGGTGGCTCAAGAGACCCAGTACTTC.

This clonotype has a count of ten or more. CDR3 sequence (DNA): TGCAGTGCTAGAGATTTCGGGAGGGCCCGGAGCAATGAGCAGTTCTTC. Its translation: CSARDFGRARSNEQFF. The genes are TRBV20-1 and TRBJ2-1, with 8 bases aligning to TRBD2. Germline V gene data show CDR1 as DFQATT and CDR2 as SNEGSKA (reference sequence). The CDR3 loop spans 16 amino acids. V lost 0 bases, J lost 6 bases, and 10 bases stayed unmatched.

This clonotype was recorded at least ten times. As DNA, the CDR3 is TGTGCCAGCAGTTGGTGGGGGAGCTCCTATAATTCACCCCTCCACTTT. Residues: CASSWWGSSYNSPLHF. V usage is TRBV27 and J usage is TRBJ1-6, with D maybe TRBD1 (5 bases). The CDR3 has 16 amino acids. CDR1 and CDR2 (germline): MNHEY, SMNVEV (reference sequence). V lost 4 bases to trimming and J lost 0 bases, with 10 bases between them.

Remarks on this clonotype: At one end, the junction sequence differs from germline, possibly due to a read error. The rearrangement links TRBV28 to TRBJ1-6, with D perhaps TRBD1 (5 bases). The V gene's germline CDR1 is MDHEN and CDR2 SYDVKM. The CDR3 has 14 residues. The CDR3 DNA reads as TGTGCCATGGGCCCCGGGACCCCCAGCTGGCCCCTGCACTTT. This encodes CAMGPGTPSWPLHF.

This clonotype came up a few times. The V and J genes are TRBV30 and TRBJ1-6; D remains ambiguous. From germline, CDR1 is GTSNPN and CDR2 SVGIG (reference sequence). The CDR3 extends over 13 amino acids. With 4 bases removed from V and 5 bases from J, the gap between germline ends came to 9 bases. The CDR3 here is CAWKRFNNSPLHF. The DNA for the CDR3 is TGTGCCTGGAAGAGGTTCAATAATTCACCCCTCCACTTT.

This chain uses TRBV7-9 with TRBJ2-1, with TRBD2 as a possible D gene (5 bases). Germline V lookup: CDR1 SEHNR, CDR2 FQNEAQ (reference sequence). This CDR3 spans 15 amino acids. Trimming removed 5 bases from V and 9 bases from J, with 20 bases in between. The CDR3 DNA is TGTGCCAGCAGCGTTTTACTAGTAGCATCCCTTGAGCAGTTCTTC. Translated, it gives CASSVLLVASLEQFF.

This clonotype was counted ten times or more. The chain combines TRBV20-1 with TRBJ1-1; D perhaps matches TRBD1 (5 bases). CDR3 length equals 14 residues. Trimming cost V 7 bases and J 4 bases, with 19 bases left between them. Germline V gene lookup returns CDR1 DFQATT and CDR2 SNEGSKA (reference sequence). The CDR3 here is CSGVGGGRATEAFF. The CDR3 region has the DNA TGCAGTGGCGTGGGGGGGGGAAGGGCCACTGAAGCTTTCTTT.

The table lists this clonotype with many counts. The chain joins TRBV4-1 to TRBJ1-6; TRBD1 might be the D (5 bases). Germline loops: CDR1 MGHRA, CDR2 YSYEKL. The CDR3 runs to 16 residues. V was cut by 0 bases and J by 6 bases, with 12 bases left in between. The CDR3 spells CASSQDRGIGNSPLHF. DNA for the CDR3: TGCGCCAGCAGCCAAGATAGGGGTATTGGTAATTCACCCCTCCACTTT.

This chain links TRBV5-1 with TRBJ2-2; 7 bases fit TRBD1. The germline CDR1 and CDR2 sequences are SGHRS and YFSETQ. There are 14 residues in the CDR3. Germline trimming cut 4 bases from V and 6 bases from J; bases unmatched to any gene: 6. The CDR3 region has the DNA TGCGCCAGCAGCCCCCGGGGACAGTCCGGGGAGCTGTTTTTT. Amino acid sequence: CASSPRGQSGELFF.

This clonotype has a count of ten or more. V usage is TRBV12-3 or TRBV12-4 and J usage is TRBJ2-7; D is perhaps TRBD2 (5 bases). The CDR3 totals 12 residues. V was cut by 4 bases and J by 9 bases, with 13 bases left in between. This CDR3 reads CASSSSDWGQYF. CDR3 DNA: TGTGCCAGCAGTTCGTCGGACTGGGGGCAGTACTTC.

Many counts were recorded for this clonotype. The chain recombines TRBV25-1 with TRBJ1-1, with a tentative D call TRBD1 (6 bases). This CDR3 comprises 13 residues. Trimming removed 4 bases at V and 7 bases at J, with 13 bases between. Germline lookup yields CDR1 MGHDK and CDR2 SYGVNS. The CDR3: CASSAPGGSEAFF. As DNA, the CDR3 is TGTGCCAGCAGTGCCCCCGGGGGCAGTGAAGCTTTCTTT.

This clonotype showed up many times. This rearrangement joins TRBV10-1 to TRBJ2-5; D remains unclear. V was clipped by 0 bases and J by 4 bases, with 9 bases between them. The CDR3 has 14 residues. Germline CDR1 reads WNHNN; CDR2 reads SYGVQD (reference sequence). This CDR3 reads CASSESPGLETQYF. The CDR3 region has the DNA TGCGCCAGCAGTGAGTCGCCAGGTTTAGAGACCCAGTACTTC.

This clonotype was recorded many times. The chain has TRBV5-1 and TRBJ2-7, with TRBD2 as a possible D gene (5 bases). V was cut by 5 bases and J by 3 bases, with 9 bases left in between. There are 12 residues in the CDR3. Per germline, CDR1 SGHRS and CDR2 YFSETQ. The CDR3 here is CASSAGNYEQYF. The DNA for the CDR3 is TGCGCCAGCAGTGCCGGGAACTACGAGCAGTACTTC. The whole variable domain, remainder taken from reference TRBV5-1 and TRBJ2-7, is KAGVTQTPRYLIKTRGQQVTLSCSPISGHRSVSWYQQTPGQGLQFLFEYFSETQRNKGNFPGRFSGRQFSNSRSEMNVSTLELGDSALYLCASSAGNYEQYFGPGTRLTVT.

This clonotype was observed a handful of times. This sequence joins TRBV20-1 and TRBJ2-1; tentative D call: TRBD2 (5 bases). V was trimmed by 5 bases and J by 8 bases, leaving 10 bases between them. This CDR3 is built from 11 residues. Germline V gene data show CDR1 as DFQATT and CDR2 as SNEGSKA (reference sequence). For the CDR3, the DNA is TGCAGTGCTTCCAGCGGCGATGAGCAGTTCTTC. Encoded protein: CSASSGDEQFF.

The sample holds many counts of this clonotype. The chain has TRBV29-1 and TRBJ1-5; no clear D gene. CDR1 and CDR2 from the germline V gene are SQVTM and ANQGSEA. V was pared by 6 bases and J by 4 bases, with 13 bases between. The CDR3 totals 13 residues. The CDR3 loop is CSVRVPGNQPQHF. CDR3 DNA sequence: TGCAGCGTGAGAGTCCCGGGGAATCAGCCCCAGCATTTT.

This rearrangement joins TRBV7-2 to TRBJ2-3, with no clear D. V was trimmed by 1 base and J by 4 bases, leaving 9 bases between them. CDR3 size: 14 residues. Germline V lookup: CDR1 SGHTA, CDR2 FQGNSA. The CDR3 region is CASSLDNVADTQYF. CDR3 sequence (DNA): TGTGCCAGCAGCTTAGATAACGTCGCAGATACGCAGTATTTT.

The chain joins TRBV5-4 to TRBJ2-2; 7 positions match TRBD1. V lost 3 bases, J lost 3 bases, and 5 bases stayed unmatched. The CDR3 extends over 15 amino acids. The germline V gene encodes CDR1 SGHNT and CDR2 YYREEE (reference sequence). Here the CDR3 DNA reads TGTGCCAGCAGCTACCGGGACAGATACACCGGGGAGCTGTTTTTT. Residues: CASSYRDRYTGELFF.

This clonotype was detected ten times or more. The chain is built from TRBV7-2 and TRBJ2-1; D remains ambiguous. The CDR3 is made up of 15 amino acids. Germline V gives CDR1 SGHTA, CDR2 FQGNSA. V dropped 5 bases and J dropped 5 bases, with 16 bases sitting between them. The CDR3 DNA is TGTGCCAGCAGCGCGGATCCGGCCTCAAACAATGAGCAGTTCTTC. It yields the protein CASSADPASNNEQFF. Using reference TRBV7-2 and TRBJ2-1 for the parts outside the CDR3, the full variable domain is GAGVSQSPSNKVTEKGKDVELRCDPISGHTALYWYRQSLGQGLEFLIYFQGNSAPDKSGLPSDRFSAERTGGSVSTLTIQRTQQEDSAVYLCASSADPASNNEQFFGPGTRLTVL.

This clonotype was observed many times. This chain connects TRBV20-1 to TRBJ2-1; D unclear. This CDR3 has 15 residues. V was trimmed by 6 bases and J by 5 bases, leaving 20 bases between them. Germline assignment: CDR1 DFQATT and CDR2 SNEGSKA (reference sequence). The CDR3 loop reads CSAAPGLVSHNEQFF. The CDR3 nucleotides read TGCAGTGCCGCCCCGGGTCTCGTTAGTCACAATGAGCAGTTCTTC.

Only a few counts were recorded for this clonotype. Here the CDR3 reads CSVRGQTYEQYF. The CDR3 bases are TGCAGCGTTAGGGGGCAGACCTACGAGCAGTACTTC. J is TRBJ2-7 and V is TRBV29-1; 7 bases are shared with TRBD1. CDR1 and CDR2 (germline): SQVTM, ANQGSEA. Trimming took 5 bases from V and 2 from J; bases not matched to a gene: 3. The CDR3 is made up of 12 amino acids.

J is TRBJ2-7 and V is TRBV20-1; 8 bases fit TRBD2. V lost 6 bases to trimming and J lost 2 bases; unmatched junction nucleotides: 18. Germline-derived CDR1 and CDR2 are DFQATT and SNEGSKA (reference sequence). There are 17 residues in the CDR3. CDR3 nucleotides: TGCAGTGCACTAGCGGCTCCCCTTTTGGCCTCAGCCTACGAGCAGTACTTC. This sequence encodes CSALAAPLLASAYEQYF.

This clonotype was recorded many times. The chain couples TRBV24-1 to TRBJ2-5, with D perhaps matching TRBD2 (5 bases). The CDR3 length is 15 residues. V was clipped by 1 base and J by 2 bases, with 10 bases between them. Germline assignment: CDR1 KGHDR and CDR2 SFDVKD. The CDR3 region is CATSDFGGPQETQYF. CDR3 sequence (DNA): TGTGCCACCAGTGATTTCGGAGGCCCGCAAGAGACCCAGTACTTC.

This clonotype was seen only a few times. The chain combines TRBV2 with TRBJ2-7, with 10 bases aligning to TRBD1. Trimming cost V 9 bases and J 5 bases; bases outside gene matches: 10. The CDR3 spans 14 residues. Germline V gene sequence: CDR1 SNHLY, CDR2 FYNNEI. Here the CDR3 DNA reads TGTGCCAGAATGAGACAGGGGGCCCCTCACGAGCAGTACTTC. Encoded protein: CARMRQGAPHEQYF.

The rearrangement uses TRBV2 and TRBJ2-3; no clear D. The length of the CDR3 is 14 residues. The germline CDR1 and CDR2 sequences are SNHLY and FYNNEI. V was pared by 7 bases and J by 0 bases, with 11 bases between. The CDR3 protein is CASKPDKSTDTQYF. CDR3 nucleotide sequence: TGTGCCAGCAAACCTGACAAGAGCACAGATACGCAGTATTTT.

This clonotype was found many times. CDR3 sequence (DNA): TGCAGCGTTGAACCGCTAATGAACACTGAAGCTTTCTTT. Its protein is CSVEPLMNTEAFF. V is TRBV29-1 and J is TRBJ1-1; D uncertain. Germline CDR1 SQVTM, CDR2 ANQGSEA. Trimming pared 2 bases from V and 0 bases from J, leaving 7 bases between. The CDR3 extends over 13 amino acids.

This chain links TRBV5-1 with TRBJ2-1, with D possibly TRBD2 on 5 matching bases. The CDR3 spans 18 residues. The V and J ends lost 0 bases and 0 bases respectively, with 16 bases between them. Germline values: CDR1 SGHRS, CDR2 YFSETQ. The CDR3, as DNA: TGCGCCAGCAGCTTGGAAGGTTCGGCTAGCTCCTCCTACAATGAGCAGTTCTTC. Amino acid sequence: CASSLEGSASSSYNEQFF.

DNA of the CDR3: TGTGCCATCCGACAGGGCGACAATCAGCCCCAGCATTTT. Amino acids: CAIRQGDNQPQHF. The chain carries TRBV5-6 and TRBJ1-5, with 7 bases fitting TRBD1. V was pared by 9 bases and J by 3 bases, with 6 bases of the junction left unmatched. Germline CDR1 is SGHDT and CDR2 is YYEEEE. The CDR3 consists of 13 residues.

This chain joins TRBV12-3 or TRBV12-4 and TRBJ2-5; D gene ambiguous. This CDR3 is built from 13 residues. Trimming removed 6 bases at V and 5 bases at J, with 13 bases between. The CDR3 DNA is TGTGCCAGCAGACCCTCGCACGGGGAGACCCAGTACTTC. The encoded protein is CASRPSHGETQYF.

The table lists this clonotype with many counts. V is TRBV5-1 and J is TRBJ2-1, with 7 bases lining up with TRBD2. CDR1 and CDR2 from the germline V gene are SGHRS and YFSETQ. V shed 0 bases and J 9 bases; nucleotides not matched to a gene: 9. The CDR3 runs 15 residues. The CDR3 nucleotides are TGCGCCAGCAGCTTGGAAGAGGGAGGGCCCTCTGAGCAGTTCTTC. Its translation is CASSLEEGGPSEQFF.

The J gene is TRBJ2-7, the V gene TRBV6-5; TRBD2 agrees at 11 bases. CDR1 and CDR2 (germline): MNHEY, SVGAGI. CDR3 length: 15 amino acids. The trim removed 2 bases at V and 6 bases at J, leaving 6 bases unmatched. CDR3 region: CASSYLSGRASEQYF. The CDR3 DNA reads TGTGCCAGCAGTTACCTTAGCGGGAGGGCATCCGAGCAGTACTTC.